This entry concerns a single T cell receptor (beta chain). V was cut by 3 bases and J by 7 bases, with 13 bases left in between. Per the germline V gene, CDR1 is LNHDA and CDR2 is SQIVND (reference sequence). The CDR3 loop spans 15 amino acids. In the authors' methods: Researchers report that nucleated cell counts were estimated from reference gene primer amplification. Clones were read by immunoSEQ multiplex PCR, and TCRdb kept only the in-frame ones, dropping some. D and trimming were read from the DNA, whereas the V and J calls and clone size are those reported in that table. This repertoire shows roughly 290,000 clones, around 85% found once; its top ten account for 4% to 5%. This entry comes from a study of blood T cell repertoires in COVID-19. Turning to the study itself: The origin of the acute and convalescent COVID-19 samples was the United States, Italy and Spain. The analysed material was cDNA or gDNA that came from T cells, B-cell-depleted T cells, or PBMCs.

The sample consisted of peripheral blood. This sequence joins TRBV19 and TRBJ1-6, with D hard to call. This clonotype was obtained from a woman between 50 and 59 years old with active or convalescent COVID-19. The CDR3 here is CASSMRHRENSPLHF. The CDR3 region has the DNA TGTGCCAGTAGTATGCGACACCGAGAGAATTCACCCCTCCACTTT.